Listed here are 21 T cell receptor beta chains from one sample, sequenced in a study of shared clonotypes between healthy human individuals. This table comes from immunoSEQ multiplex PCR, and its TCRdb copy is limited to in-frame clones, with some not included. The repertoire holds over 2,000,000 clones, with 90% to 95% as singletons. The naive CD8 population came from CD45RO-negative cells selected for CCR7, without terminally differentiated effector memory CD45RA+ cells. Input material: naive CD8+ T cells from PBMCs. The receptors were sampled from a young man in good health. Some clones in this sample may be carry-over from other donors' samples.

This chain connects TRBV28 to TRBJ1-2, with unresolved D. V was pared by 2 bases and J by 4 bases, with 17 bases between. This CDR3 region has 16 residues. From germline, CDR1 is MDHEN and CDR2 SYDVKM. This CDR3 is CASSLSRAAIAYGYTF. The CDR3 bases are TGTGCCAGCAGTTTAAGTAGGGCAGCAATAGCCTATGGCTACACCTTC.

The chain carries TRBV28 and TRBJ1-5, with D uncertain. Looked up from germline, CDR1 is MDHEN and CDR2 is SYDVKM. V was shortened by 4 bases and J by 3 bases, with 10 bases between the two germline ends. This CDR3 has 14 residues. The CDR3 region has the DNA TGTGCCAGCAGTTGGCCGAGTTCCAATCAGCCCCAGCATTTT. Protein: CASSWPSSNQPQHF.

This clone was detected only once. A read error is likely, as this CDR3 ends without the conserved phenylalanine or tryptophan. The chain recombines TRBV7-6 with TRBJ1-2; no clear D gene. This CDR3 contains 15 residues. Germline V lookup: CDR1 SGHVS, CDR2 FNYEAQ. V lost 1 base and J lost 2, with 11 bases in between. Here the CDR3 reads CASSLEDGKNYGYTL. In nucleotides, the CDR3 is TGTGCCAGCAGCTTAGAGGACGGAAAGAACTATGGCTACACCCTC.

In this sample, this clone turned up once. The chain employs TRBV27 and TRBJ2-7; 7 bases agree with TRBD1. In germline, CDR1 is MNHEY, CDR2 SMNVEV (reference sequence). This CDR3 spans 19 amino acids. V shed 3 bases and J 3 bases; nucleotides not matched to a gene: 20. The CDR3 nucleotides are TGTGCCAGCAGTTTTTTGAGGGGGCGATTCCCCCACGGGTTCTACGAGCAGTACTTC. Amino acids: CASSFLRGRFPHGFYEQYF.

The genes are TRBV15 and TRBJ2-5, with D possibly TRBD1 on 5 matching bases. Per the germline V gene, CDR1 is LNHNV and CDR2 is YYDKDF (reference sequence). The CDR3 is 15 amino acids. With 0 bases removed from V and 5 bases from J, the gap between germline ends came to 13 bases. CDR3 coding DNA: TGTGCCACCAGCAGAGAAGCCAGGGTGGGGGAGACCCAGTACTTC. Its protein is CATSREARVGETQYF.

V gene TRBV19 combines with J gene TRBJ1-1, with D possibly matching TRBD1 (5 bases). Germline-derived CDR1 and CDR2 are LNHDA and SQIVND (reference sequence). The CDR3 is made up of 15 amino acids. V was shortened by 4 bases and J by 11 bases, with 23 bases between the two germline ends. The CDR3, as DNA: TGTGCCAGTAGTACCAGGACACGGTATATGCTGGGGGCTTTCTTT. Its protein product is CASSTRTRYMLGAFF.

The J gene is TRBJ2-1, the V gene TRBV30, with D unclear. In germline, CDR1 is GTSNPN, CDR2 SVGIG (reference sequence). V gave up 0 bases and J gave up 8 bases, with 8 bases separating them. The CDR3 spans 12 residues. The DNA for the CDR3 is TGTGCCTGGAGTGTATATGCCCATGAGCAGTTCTTC. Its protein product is CAWSVYAHEQFF.

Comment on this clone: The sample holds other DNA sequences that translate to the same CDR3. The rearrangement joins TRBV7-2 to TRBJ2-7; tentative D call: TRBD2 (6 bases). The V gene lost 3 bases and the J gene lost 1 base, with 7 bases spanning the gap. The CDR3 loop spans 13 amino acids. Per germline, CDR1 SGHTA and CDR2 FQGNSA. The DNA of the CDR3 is TGTGCCAGCAGCTTGCGGGGATCCTACGAGCAGTACTTC. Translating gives CASSLRGSYEQYF.

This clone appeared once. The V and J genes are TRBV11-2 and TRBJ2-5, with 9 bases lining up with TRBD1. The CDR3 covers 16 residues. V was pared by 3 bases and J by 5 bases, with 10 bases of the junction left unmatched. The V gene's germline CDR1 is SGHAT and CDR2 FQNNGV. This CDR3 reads CASSFRDRVIGETQYF. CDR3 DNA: TGTGCCAGCAGCTTCCGGGACAGGGTGATCGGGGAGACCCAGTACTTC.

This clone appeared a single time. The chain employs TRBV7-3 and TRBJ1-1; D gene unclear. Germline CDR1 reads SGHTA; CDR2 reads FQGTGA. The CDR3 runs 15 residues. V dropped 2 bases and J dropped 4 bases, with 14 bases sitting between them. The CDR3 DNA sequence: TGTGCCAGCAGCTTATCGACGGAGCGGGGCACTGAAGCTTTCTTT. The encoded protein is CASSLSTERGTEAFF.

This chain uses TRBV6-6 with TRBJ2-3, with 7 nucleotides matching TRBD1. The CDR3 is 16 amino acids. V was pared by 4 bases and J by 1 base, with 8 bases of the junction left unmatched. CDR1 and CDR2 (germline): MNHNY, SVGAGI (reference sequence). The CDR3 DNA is TGTGCCAGCAGTTCCCCAGGGGGTACGGGCACAGATACGCAGTATTTT. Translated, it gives CASSSPGGTGTDTQYF.

CDR3 sequence reads: CASSFLAGDTEAFF. As DNA, the CDR3 is TGTGCCAGCAGTTTTCTGGCGGGGGACACTGAAGCTTTCTTT. The J gene is TRBJ1-1, the V gene TRBV28; maybe TRBD1 (5 bases). V lost 3 bases and J lost 3, with 11 bases in between. In germline, CDR1 is MDHEN, CDR2 SYDVKM. CDR3 length equals 14 residues.

The CDR3 protein is CASSLALAGSQETQYF. As DNA, the CDR3 is TGTGCCAGCAGCTTAGCACTAGCGGGATCCCAAGAGACCCAGTACTTC. The gene calls are TRBV7-9 and TRBJ2-5; 10 bases align to TRBD2. With 0 bases clipped from V and 1 base from J, the junction kept 2 bases outside the gene matches. The CDR3 has 16 amino acids. Germline V gives CDR1 SEHNR, CDR2 FQNEAQ (reference sequence).

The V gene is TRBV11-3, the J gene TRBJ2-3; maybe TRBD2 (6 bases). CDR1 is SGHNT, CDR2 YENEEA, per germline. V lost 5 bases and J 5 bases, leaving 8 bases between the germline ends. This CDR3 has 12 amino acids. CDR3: CASSHGGDTQYF. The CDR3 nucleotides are TGTGCCAGCAGCCACGGGGGAGATACGCAGTATTTT. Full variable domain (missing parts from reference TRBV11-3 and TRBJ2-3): EAGVVQSPRYKIIEKKQPVAFWCNPISGHNTLYWYLQNLGQGPELLIRYENEEAVDDSQLPKDRFSAERLKGVDSTLKIQPAELGDSAVYLCASSHGGDTQYFGPGTRLTVL.

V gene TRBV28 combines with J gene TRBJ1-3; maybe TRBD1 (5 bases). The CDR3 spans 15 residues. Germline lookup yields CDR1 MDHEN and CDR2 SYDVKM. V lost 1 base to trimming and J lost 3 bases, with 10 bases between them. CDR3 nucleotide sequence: TGTGCCAGCAGTTTATTGGCAGGGATTGGAAACACCATATATTTT. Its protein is CASSLLAGIGNTIYF. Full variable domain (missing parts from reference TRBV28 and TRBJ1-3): DVKVTQSSRYLVKRTGEKVFLECVQDMDHENMFWYRQDPGLGLRLIYFSYDVKMKEKGDIPEGYSVSREKKERFSLILESASTNQTSMYLCASSLLAGIGNTIYFGEGSWLTVV.

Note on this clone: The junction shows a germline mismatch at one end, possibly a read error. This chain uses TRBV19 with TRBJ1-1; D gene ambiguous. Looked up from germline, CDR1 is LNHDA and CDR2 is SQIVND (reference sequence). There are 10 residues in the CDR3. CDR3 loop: CASSSRGLWF. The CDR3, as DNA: TGTGCCAGTAGTTCCCGTGGCCTTTGGTTC.

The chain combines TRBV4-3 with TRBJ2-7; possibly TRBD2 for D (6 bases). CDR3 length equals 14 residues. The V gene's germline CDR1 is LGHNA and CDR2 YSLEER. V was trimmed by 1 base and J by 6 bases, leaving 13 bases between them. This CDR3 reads CASSQVRLDFEQYF. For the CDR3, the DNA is TGCGCCAGCAGCCAAGTCCGACTAGATTTCGAGCAGTACTTC.

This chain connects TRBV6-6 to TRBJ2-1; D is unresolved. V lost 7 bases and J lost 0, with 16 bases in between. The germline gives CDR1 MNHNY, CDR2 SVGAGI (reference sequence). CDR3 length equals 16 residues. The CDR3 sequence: CASTISGSSSYNEQFF. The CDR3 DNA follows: TGTGCCAGCACCATTTCGGGCAGTAGCTCCTACAATGAGCAGTTCTTC.

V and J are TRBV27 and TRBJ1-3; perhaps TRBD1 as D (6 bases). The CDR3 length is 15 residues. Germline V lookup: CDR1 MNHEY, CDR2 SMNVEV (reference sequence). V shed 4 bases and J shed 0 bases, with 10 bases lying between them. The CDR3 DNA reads TGTGCCAGCAGTTCGGACAGTTTCTCTGGAAACACCATATATTTT. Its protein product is CASSSDSFSGNTIYF.

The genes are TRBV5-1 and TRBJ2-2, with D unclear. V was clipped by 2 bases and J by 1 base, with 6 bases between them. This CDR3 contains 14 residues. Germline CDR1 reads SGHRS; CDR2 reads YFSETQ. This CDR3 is CASSFLGNTGELFF. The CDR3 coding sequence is TGCGCCAGCAGCTTCTTAGGGAACACCGGGGAGCTGTTTTTT.

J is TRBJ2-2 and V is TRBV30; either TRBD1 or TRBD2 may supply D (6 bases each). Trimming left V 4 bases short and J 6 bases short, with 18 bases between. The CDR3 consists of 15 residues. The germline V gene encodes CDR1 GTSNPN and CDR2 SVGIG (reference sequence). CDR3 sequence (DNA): TGTGCCTGGAAAGGGGGACTCACCAACGCCGGGGAGCTGTTTTTT. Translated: CAWKGGLTNAGELFF.